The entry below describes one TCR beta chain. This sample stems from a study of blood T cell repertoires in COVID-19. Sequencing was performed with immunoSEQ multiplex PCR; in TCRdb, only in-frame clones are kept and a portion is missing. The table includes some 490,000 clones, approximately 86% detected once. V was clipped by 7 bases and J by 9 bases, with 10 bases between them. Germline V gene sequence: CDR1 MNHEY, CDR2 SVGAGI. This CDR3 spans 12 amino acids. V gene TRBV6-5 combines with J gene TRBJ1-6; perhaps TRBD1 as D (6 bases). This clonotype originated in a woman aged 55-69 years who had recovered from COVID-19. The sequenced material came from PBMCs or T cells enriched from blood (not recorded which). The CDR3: CASTTGISPLHF. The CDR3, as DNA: TGTGCCAGCACCACAGGGATTTCACCCCTCCACTTT.